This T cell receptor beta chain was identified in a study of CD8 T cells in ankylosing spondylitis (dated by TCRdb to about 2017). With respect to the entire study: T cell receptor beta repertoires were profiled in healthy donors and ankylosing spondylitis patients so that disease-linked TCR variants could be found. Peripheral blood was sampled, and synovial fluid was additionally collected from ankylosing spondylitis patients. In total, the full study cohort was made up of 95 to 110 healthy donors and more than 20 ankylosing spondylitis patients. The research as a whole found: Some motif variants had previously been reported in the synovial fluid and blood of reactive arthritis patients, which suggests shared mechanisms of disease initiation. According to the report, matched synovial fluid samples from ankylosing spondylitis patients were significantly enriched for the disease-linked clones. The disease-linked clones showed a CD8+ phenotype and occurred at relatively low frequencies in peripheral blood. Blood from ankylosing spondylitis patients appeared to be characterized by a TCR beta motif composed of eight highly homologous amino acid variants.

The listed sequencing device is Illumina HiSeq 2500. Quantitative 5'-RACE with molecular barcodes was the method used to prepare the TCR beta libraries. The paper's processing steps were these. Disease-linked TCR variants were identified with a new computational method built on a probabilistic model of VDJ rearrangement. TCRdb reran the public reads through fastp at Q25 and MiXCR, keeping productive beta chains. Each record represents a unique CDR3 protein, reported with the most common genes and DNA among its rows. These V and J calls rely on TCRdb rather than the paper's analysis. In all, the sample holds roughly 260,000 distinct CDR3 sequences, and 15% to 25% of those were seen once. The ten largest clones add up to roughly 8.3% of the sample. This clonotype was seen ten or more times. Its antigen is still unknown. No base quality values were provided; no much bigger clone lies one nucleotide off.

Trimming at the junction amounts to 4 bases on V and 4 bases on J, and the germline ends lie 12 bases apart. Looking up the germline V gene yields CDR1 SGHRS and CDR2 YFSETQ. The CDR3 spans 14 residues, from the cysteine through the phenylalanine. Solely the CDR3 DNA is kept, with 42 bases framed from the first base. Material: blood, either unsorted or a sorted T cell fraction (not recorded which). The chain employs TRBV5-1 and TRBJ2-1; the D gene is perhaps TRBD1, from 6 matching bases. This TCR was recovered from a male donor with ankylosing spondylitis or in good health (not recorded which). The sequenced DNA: TGCGCCAGCAGCCCAAAGGACAGTTACAATGAGCAGTTCTTC. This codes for CASSPKDSYNEQFF.